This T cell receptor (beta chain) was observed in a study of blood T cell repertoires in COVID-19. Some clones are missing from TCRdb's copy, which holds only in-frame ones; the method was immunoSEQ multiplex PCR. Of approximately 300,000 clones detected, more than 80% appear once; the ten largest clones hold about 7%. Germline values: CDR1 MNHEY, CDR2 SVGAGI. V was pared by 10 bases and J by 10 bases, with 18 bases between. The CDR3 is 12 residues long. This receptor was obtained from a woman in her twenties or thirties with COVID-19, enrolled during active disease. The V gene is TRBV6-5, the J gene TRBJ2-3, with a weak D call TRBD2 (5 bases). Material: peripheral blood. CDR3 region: CATERWTVAQYF. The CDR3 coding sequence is TGTGCCACCGAGCGTTGGACTGTGGCGCAGTATTTT.